This T cell receptor beta chain was obtained from a study of Ad26.COV2.S vaccination and SARS-CoV-2 variants. Sequencing was performed with immunoSEQ multiplex PCR; in TCRdb, only in-frame clones are kept and a portion is missing. The data show 450,000 to 550,000 clones, about 89% seen once. CDR1 is SNHLY, CDR2 FYNNEI, per germline. The CDR3 loop spans 15 amino acids. V gave up 5 bases and J gave up 2 bases, with 13 bases separating them. Treatment: roughly 18 received Ad26.COV2.S at low or high dose, single or two shots; about 5 received placebo; per-sample allocation not given. Sampling was performed 63 days after the first vaccine or placebo injection. This clone occurred a few times.

V is TRBV2 and J is TRBJ1-5; weak D call: TRBD1 (5 bases). The sample was peripheral blood, taken in a trial of Ad26.COV2.S vaccine versus placebo. The origin of this receptor is a person between 18 and 65 years old who received the Ad26.COV2.S COVID-19 vaccine or a placebo. The CDR3 region is CASSTTAAGNQPQHF. DNA of the CDR3: TGTGCCAGCAGTACGACAGCGGCTGGCAATCAGCCCCAGCATTTT.